These 23 T cell receptor beta chains came from one sample sequenced in a study of T cells after somatic rescue of genetic block (dated by TCRdb to about 2020). The library was generated by the immunoSEQ multiplex PCR assay. The table comes from immuneACCESS by way of TCRdb, which keeps in-frame sequences with V and J called. Part of the clones is missing from these tables; in studies checked, under half for an unresolved V gene and the rest for unknown reasons. In all, the sample holds roughly 58,000 clones, and around 96% of those were seen once. The ten largest make up about 0.075% of the sample. Sequencing used peripheral blood mononuclear cells (PBMCs). These receptors came from a child in the first two years of life.

The chain employs TRBV10-2 and TRBJ1-2, with 8 bases identical to TRBD1. The CDR3 contains 15 residues. Germline V gene lookup returns CDR1 WSHSY and CDR2 SAAADI. The ends lost 2 bases at V and 1 base at J; junction bases unmatched: 3. Here the CDR3 reads CASSEDRGFNYGYTF. CDR3 coding DNA: TGCGCCAGCAGTGAGGACAGGGGTTTTAACTATGGCTACACCTTC.

The genes are TRBV5-1 and TRBJ1-1; no firm D call. V lost 4 bases, J lost 1 base, and 11 bases lay in between. In germline, CDR1 is SGHRS, CDR2 YFSETQ. The CDR3 consists of 14 residues. The CDR3 loop is CASSPGFRNTEAFF. CDR3 DNA sequence: TGCGCCAGCAGCCCAGGCTTTAGGAACACTGAAGCTTTCTTT.

The rearrangement links TRBV7-8 to TRBJ2-5; 13 bases agree with TRBD2. This CDR3 contains 15 residues. The junction had 5 bases not matched to a gene; V was cut back by 5 bases and J by 5 bases. Germline lookup yields CDR1 SGHVS and CDR2 FQNEAQ. The CDR3 region has the DNA TGTGCCAGCAGCAGGGGACTAGCGGGAAGGGAGACCCAGTACTTC. Its protein product is CASSRGLAGRETQYF.

The chain has TRBV2 and TRBJ1-6, with TRBD1 identical over 8 bases. CDR3 length: 15 residues. V shed 3 bases, J shed 7 bases, and the junction held 5 bases outside the gene matches. CDR1 and CDR2 (germline): SNHLY, FYNNEI. As DNA, the CDR3 is TGTGCCAGCAGTGACAGGGGGCGCGGCAATTCACCCCTCCACTTT. This sequence encodes CASSDRGRGNSPLHF.

V usage is TRBV5-1 and J usage is TRBJ2-1; either TRBD1 or TRBD2 may fit D (5 bases each). With 4 bases removed from V and 5 bases from J, the gap between germline ends came to 19 bases. The germline V gene has CDR1 SGHRS and CDR2 YFSETQ. The CDR3 has 16 amino acids. This CDR3 reads CASSPPGTWRDNEQFF. As DNA, the CDR3 is TGCGCCAGCAGCCCTCCCGGGACCTGGAGAGACAATGAGCAGTTCTTC.

This clone was detected only once. The CDR3 coding sequence is TGTGCCAGCACCGAGTGGGGAAATTCACCCCTCCACTTT. Translated: CASTEWGNSPLHF. The rearrangement links TRBV25-1 to TRBJ1-6, with unresolved D. The germline V gene encodes CDR1 MGHDK and CDR2 SYGVNS. Trimming cost V 7 bases and J 7 bases, with 11 bases left between them. This CDR3 region has 13 residues.

V gene TRBV5-5 combines with J gene TRBJ2-7, with D hard to call. The V end was cut by 0 bases, the J end by 4 bases, with 8 bases between. Germline V gives CDR1 SGHKS, CDR2 YYEKEE (reference sequence). The CDR3 totals 13 residues. In nucleotides, the CDR3 is TGTGCCAGCAGCTTGGGAGCCCCTTACGAGCAGTACTTC. This translates into CASSLGAPYEQYF.

This clone has only one observation. This rearrangement joins TRBV5-1 to TRBJ1-5; D is unclear. V lost 0 bases and J lost 4, with 5 bases in between. The germline V gene has CDR1 SGHRS and CDR2 YFSETQ. This CDR3 region has 13 residues. Written as DNA, the CDR3 is TGCGCCAGCAGCTTGGACGGGAATCAGCCCCAGCATTTT. As protein: CASSLDGNQPQHF.

The chain joins TRBV5-8 to TRBJ2-7, with a weak D call TRBD2 (6 bases). V gave up 5 bases and J gave up 0 bases, with 6 bases separating them. The CDR3 loop spans 12 amino acids. CDR1 and CDR2 (germline): SGHTS, YDEGEE. CDR3 nucleotides: TGTGCCAGCAGGACTAGCTCCTACGAGCAGTACTTC. Protein: CASRTSSYEQYF.

This clone has a single count. The chain's CDR3 is CASSLRQGSDTQYF. CDR3 sequence (DNA): TGTGCCAGCAGCTTACGACAGGGCTCAGATACGCAGTATTTT. This sequence joins TRBV7-2 and TRBJ2-3; 7 bases match TRBD1. J gave up 4 bases and V 2 bases, and 3 bases lay outside the gene matches. The CDR3 has 14 amino acids. Germline V gene sequence: CDR1 SGHTA, CDR2 FQGNSA. Drawing the rest from reference TRBV7-2 and TRBJ2-3, the complete variable domain is GAGVSQSPSNKVTEKGKDVELRCDPISGHTALYWYRQSLGQGLEFLIYFQGNSAPDKSGLPSDRFSAERTGGSVSTLTIQRTQQEDSAVYLCASSLRQGSDTQYFGPGTRLTVL.

This clone turned up a few times. The V call is TRBV28, the J call TRBJ1-5; the D is unclear. This CDR3 spans 14 amino acids. V gave up 2 bases and J gave up 2 bases, with 7 bases separating them. Looked up from germline, CDR1 is MDHEN and CDR2 is SYDVKM. The CDR3 sequence is CASSLGQGNQPQHF. In DNA, the CDR3 is TGTGCCAGCAGTTTAGGGCAGGGCAATCAGCCCCAGCATTTT. Full variable domain (outside the CDR3, taken from reference TRBV28 and TRBJ1-5): DVKVTQSSRYLVKRTGEKVFLECVQDMDHENMFWYRQDPGLGLRLIYFSYDVKMKEKGDIPEGYSVSREKKERFSLILESASTNQTSMYLCASSLGQGNQPQHFGDGTRLSIL.

V is TRBV20-1 and J is TRBJ2-1; D possibly corresponds to TRBD2 (5 bases). Germline V lookup: CDR1 DFQATT, CDR2 SNEGSKA (reference sequence). V was trimmed by 3 bases and J by 8 bases, leaving 8 bases between them. The CDR3 spans 11 residues. The CDR3 region is CSASTGDEQFF. The CDR3 DNA is TGCAGTGCTAGCACCGGGGATGAGCAGTTCTTC.

The count of this clone is one. V usage is TRBV7-6 and J usage is TRBJ2-5; TRBD1 aligns across 8 bases. CDR1 and CDR2 from the germline V gene are SGHVS and FNYEAQ. The CDR3 totals 13 residues. After removal of 3 bases from V and 4 bases from J, the junction contained 1 base not matched to a gene. CDR3 amino acids: CASSFDRGETQYF. The CDR3 DNA follows: TGTGCCAGCAGCTTTGACAGGGGAGAGACCCAGTACTTC.

The rearrangement joins TRBV4-3 to TRBJ2-7, with D uncertain. Trimming removed 0 bases at V and 0 bases at J, with 9 bases between. In germline, CDR1 is LGHNA, CDR2 YSLEER. CDR3 length equals 15 residues. The CDR3 here is CASSQDIASSYEQYF. DNA for the CDR3: TGCGCCAGCAGCCAAGACATTGCAAGCTCCTACGAGCAGTACTTC.

The gene calls are TRBV5-6 and TRBJ2-7; 8 positions agree with TRBD1. The V gene end was trimmed by 1 base and the J gene end by 4 bases; junction bases not matched to a gene: 4. Germline lookup yields CDR1 SGHDT and CDR2 YYEEEE. The CDR3 consists of 14 residues. Here the CDR3 reads CASSLTGGIYEQYF. In DNA, the CDR3 is TGTGCCAGCAGCTTGACAGGGGGTATTTACGAGCAGTACTTC.

The chain employs TRBV29-1 and TRBJ2-3; TRBD2 matches at 9 bases. After removal of 0 bases from V and 4 bases from J, the junction contained 11 bases not matched to a gene. From germline, CDR1 is SQVTM and CDR2 ANQGSEA. The CDR3 has 17 residues. The CDR3 protein is CSVEDHFSGSPPDTQYF. In nucleotides, the CDR3 is TGCAGCGTTGAAGATCACTTTAGCGGGAGTCCACCAGATACGCAGTATTTT.

The V and J genes are TRBV5-1 and TRBJ2-5; D is ambiguous. The closer fit of TRBJ2-7 to the DNA end suggests the J call may be wrong. CDR1 is SGHRS, CDR2 YFSETQ, per germline. This CDR3 comprises 12 residues. The DNA for the CDR3 is TGCGCCAGCAGCTTGGGGCAATACGAGCAGTACTTC. Residues: CASSLGQYEQYF.

A remark on this clone: The sample carries other DNA sequences with the same CDR3. The genes are TRBV4-2 and TRBJ2-1; D call uncertain. Trimming took off 0 bases at V and 2 bases at J, with 11 bases between the two ends. The germline CDR1 and CDR2 sequences are LGHNA and YNFKEQ. This CDR3 is 16 amino acids long. DNA for the CDR3: TGTGCCAGCAGCCAAGATCCCGGATTAGCCTACAATGAGCAGTTCTTC. This encodes CASSQDPGLAYNEQFF.

The chain joins TRBV4-3 to TRBJ2-5, with D hard to call. Trimming took 0 bases from V and 5 from J, leaving 10 bases between them. Germline V gene data show CDR1 as LGHNA and CDR2 as YSLEER. The CDR3 length is 14 residues. This CDR3 is CASSQDLLGETQYF. CDR3 coding DNA: TGCGCCAGCAGCCAAGATCTCTTAGGCGAGACCCAGTACTTC.

The J gene is TRBJ2-1, the V gene TRBV6-1; 9 nucleotides line up with TRBD1. The CDR3 has 15 residues. J gave up 7 bases and V 4 bases, and 8 bases lay outside the gene matches. Germline V CDR1 and CDR2: MNHNS, SASEGT. In DNA, the CDR3 is TGTGCCAGCAGTGTCACAGGGGGCGCGAGAAATGAGCAGTTCTTC. This codes for CASSVTGGARNEQFF.

The rearrangement uses TRBV5-4 and TRBJ2-7; maybe TRBD2 (8 bases). CDR3 length: 15 residues. Trimming stripped 5 bases from V and 5 bases from J, with 20 bases between. Germline CDR1 SGHNT, CDR2 YYREEE (reference sequence). CDR3 nucleotides: TGTGCCAGCAGTCAGGGGGGGACTAGGAGGGACGAGCAGTACTTC. Its protein is CASSQGGTRRDEQYF.

The genes are TRBV15 and TRBJ2-7, with a possible D match to TRBD1 (6 bases). The CDR3 length is 15 residues. Trimming left V 0 bases short and J 2 bases short, with 11 bases between. Germline CDR1 and CDR2: LNHNV and YYDKDF (reference sequence). The chain's CDR3 is CATSRESHRAYEQYF. In DNA form, the CDR3 reads TGTGCCACCAGCAGAGAGTCGCACAGGGCCTACGAGCAGTACTTC.

The rearrangement links TRBV2 to TRBJ1-2, with D tentatively TRBD1 (5 bases). The CDR3 extends over 12 amino acids. Germline V gives CDR1 SNHLY, CDR2 FYNNEI. The V and J ends lost 4 bases and 2 bases respectively, with 5 bases between them. The CDR3 DNA reads TGTGCCAGCAGTGGGACAAACTATGGCTACACCTTC. This translates into CASSGTNYGYTF. The complete variable domain, with remaining parts taken from reference TRBV2 and TRBJ1-2, reads EPEVTQTPSHQVTQMGQEVILRCVPISNHLYFYWYRQILGQKVEFLVSFYNNEISEKSEIFDDQFSVERPDGSNFTLKIRSTKLEDSAMYFCASSGTNYGYTFGSGTRLTVV.